This T cell receptor beta chain is from a study of shared clonotypes between healthy human individuals. V gave up 2 bases and J gave up 5 bases, with 15 bases separating them. CDR1 and CDR2 from the germline V gene are MNHEY and SVGAGI. The CDR3 has 15 amino acids. This clone was observed a handful of times. Its antigen is as yet unknown. The CD4+ fraction was divided into a CD45RA+ naive subset and a CD45RA-negative memory subset. General study points: Some naive CD4 clonotypes, 4% to 6%, turned up in common across a few donors.

It was across several immunoSEQ plates that each subset's genomic DNA was evenly split. Per sorted-subset replicate PCR, input was around 200 ng DNA, representing tens of thousands of T cell genomes. The repertoire was sequenced with immunoSEQ multiplex PCR; TCRdb's copy has only in-frame clones and lacks some. Of 730,000 or so clones listed, around 72% are singletons. The TCR sequence derives from a woman in her twenties or thirties in good health. The sample consisted of memory CD4+ T cells sorted from blood. Subset meaning: CD45RA-negative fraction. The gene calls are TRBV6-5 and TRBJ2-5, with D perhaps TRBD1 (6 bases). The CDR3 region has the DNA TGTGCCAGCAGTTACCGGGACAACCTCAGGGAGACCCAGTACTTC. It encodes CASSYRDNLRETQYF.